The 18 T cell receptor beta chains given below trace back to one sample, sequenced in a study of blood T cells in healthy people across ages. With a J-beta primer mix and a sample-barcoded 5' primer, a second PCR ran 7 to 11 cycles. MiXCR was run by TCRdb on the 5' RACE reads, yielding one entry per CDR3 protein. The sample consists of 1.5 million to 2 million distinct CDR3 sequences, 28% of them appearing once. Input material: blood. The receptors originated from a woman in her twenties or thirties in good health.

The chain is built from TRBV10-3 and TRBJ2-3, with TRBD1 identical over 7 bases. The CDR3 spans 14 residues. V was clipped by 0 bases and J by 10 bases; unmatched bases: 7. Looked up from germline, CDR1 is ENHRY and CDR2 is SYGVKD. In DNA form, the CDR3 reads TGTGCCATCAGTGAGTCGCCCGGACAGGCTGCGCAGTATTTT. It yields the protein CAISESPGQAAQYF.

This chain connects TRBV12-3 or TRBV12-4 to TRBJ2-5; 7 nucleotides agree with TRBD1. V was clipped by 4 bases and J by 2 bases; unmatched bases: 4. CDR3 length equals 14 residues. The CDR3 reads CASSSLDRQETQYF. The CDR3 bases are TGTGCCAGCAGTTCGCTGGACAGGCAAGAGACCCAGTACTTC.

The rearrangement links TRBV12-3 or TRBV12-4 to TRBJ1-4; D remains ambiguous. V lost 3 bases and J lost 7, with 12 bases in between. The CDR3 has 14 residues. The CDR3 nucleotides are TGTGCCAGCAGTTTTGGGTTGGAGGGTGAAAAACTGTTTTTT. Its translation: CASSFGLEGEKLFF.

Notes on this clonotype: A much larger clone lies a single base off, so this may be a read error. The chain employs TRBV20-1 and TRBJ2-5, with 11 bases that match TRBD2. Gene TRBJ2-7 matches the end of the DNA better, so the J call may be wrong. Germline V gene lookup returns CDR1 DFQATT and CDR2 SNEGSKA (reference sequence). The CDR3 runs 18 residues. This CDR3 is CSAPGLAEGTGSGYEQYF. In DNA form, the CDR3 reads TGCAGTGCCCCGGGACTAGCGGAAGGGACGGGATCAGGATACGAGCAGTACTTC.

This rearrangement joins TRBV27 to TRBJ2-6; D remains ambiguous. This CDR3 is built from 16 residues. From germline, CDR1 is MNHEY and CDR2 SMNVEV (reference sequence). Between the trimmed V and J ends, which lost 2 bases and 0 bases, there was a span of 8 bases. This CDR3 reads CASSLRRLSGANVLTF. CDR3 nucleotides: TGTGCCAGCAGTTTAAGGCGCCTCTCTGGGGCCAACGTCCTGACTTTC.

This clonotype was observed a handful of times. The V call is TRBV5-1, the J call TRBJ2-6; D is unresolved. CDR3 size: 16 residues. Germline CDR1 SGHRS, CDR2 YFSETQ. V lost 7 bases to trimming and J lost 4 bases, with 18 bases between them. The CDR3 region has the DNA TGCGCCAGCGCTTTCCCTTTTGCGAGGGGGGCCAACGTCCTGACTTTC. Its protein product is CASAFPFARGANVLTF.

This chain uses TRBV7-9 with TRBJ2-1; 9 nucleotides match TRBD2. CDR1 and CDR2 (germline): SEHNR, FQNEAQ (reference sequence). V lost 5 bases and J lost 1; bases outside the gene matches: 6. This CDR3 is built from 16 residues. In DNA, the CDR3 is TGTGCCAGCAGCGTGATGACTAGCGGATCCTACAATGAGCAGTTCTTC. Its translation: CASSVMTSGSYNEQFF.

This clonotype was seen only a few times. The rearrangement links TRBV12-5 to TRBJ2-4, with D uncertain. The CDR3 extends over 14 amino acids. Germline assignment: CDR1 LGHNT and CDR2 FRNRAP. V was pared by 3 bases and J by 13 bases, with 19 bases between. The CDR3 loop is CASGLSGTGNEQYF. DNA of the CDR3: TGTGCTAGTGGTTTATCCGGTACGGGCAATGAGCAGTACTTC.

J is TRBJ2-7 and V is TRBV4-1; TRBD2 matches 7 bases. CDR3 length equals 13 residues. V gave up 2 bases and J gave up 10 bases; unmatched junction bases: 8. The germline V gene has CDR1 MGHRA and CDR2 YSYEKL. CDR3 sequence: CASSQSEERDQYF. In nucleotides, the CDR3 is TGCGCCAGCAGCCAATCGGAAGAGCGGGACCAGTACTTC.

This sequence joins TRBV2 and TRBJ2-2; D remains ambiguous. CDR3 length: 16 residues. Deletions cut 2 bases from V and 2 bases from J, with 12 bases between. CDR1 is SNHLY, CDR2 FYNNEI, per germline. The CDR3 sequence: CASSEIRLLNTGELFF. CDR3 in DNA: TGTGCCAGCAGTGAAATCAGATTATTAAACACCGGGGAGCTGTTTTTT.

The gene calls are TRBV3-1 and TRBJ2-5; D unclear. Trimming left V 0 bases short and J 2 bases short, with 10 bases between. Germline lookup yields CDR1 LGHDT and CDR2 YNNKEL (reference sequence). CDR3 length: 15 residues. The CDR3: CASSQEGRVQETQYF. CDR3 bases: TGTGCCAGCAGCCAAGAAGGTCGAGTTCAAGAGACCCAGTACTTC.

This clonotype came up a few times. This rearrangement joins TRBV12-3 or TRBV12-4 to TRBJ2-1, with D possibly TRBD1 on 6 matching bases. The ends were cut back, 5 bases at V and 2 bases at J, with 13 bases in the middle. CDR3 length equals 15 residues. CDR3 in DNA: TGTGCCAGCAGTCTGTCGGACAGCACCTACAATGAGCAGTTCTTC. Amino acid sequence: CASSLSDSTYNEQFF.

This clonotype was detected ten times or more. The genes are TRBV20-1 and TRBJ2-7; the match to TRBD2 covers 9 bases. CDR1 and CDR2 from the germline V gene are DFQATT and SNEGSKA (reference sequence). The V segment lost 7 bases and the J segment 4 bases; nucleotides outside the gene matches: 11. This CDR3 comprises 14 residues. The CDR3 region is CSGMAGGTNYEQYF. CDR3 sequence (DNA): TGCAGTGGCATGGCGGGAGGGACAAATTACGAGCAGTACTTC.

J is TRBJ1-2 and V is TRBV20-1; 7 nucleotides match TRBD1. The germline V gene encodes CDR1 DFQATT and CDR2 SNEGSKA (reference sequence). CDR3 length: 14 residues. After removal of 2 bases from V and 6 bases from J, the junction contained 9 bases not matched to a gene. The CDR3 region is CSARSTGQVDGYTF. In nucleotides, the CDR3 is TGCAGTGCTAGATCCACCGGACAGGTGGATGGCTACACCTTC.

This clonotype was seen a handful of times. One end of the junction is discordant with germline, which a read error may explain. The rearrangement links TRBV20-1 to TRBJ2-1; 7 bases fit TRBD1. The germline V gene has CDR1 DFQATT and CDR2 SNEGSKA (reference sequence). The CDR3 is 14 amino acids. The CDR3 DNA follows: TGCAGTGCTACAACCGGGACAGCCTACAATGAGCAGGTCTTC. This gives the protein CSATTGTAYNEQVF.

This clonotype appeared a few times. The J gene is TRBJ2-5, the V gene TRBV2; D tentatively reads TRBD1 or TRBD2 (5 bases each). V was clipped by 6 bases and J by 13 bases, with 15 bases between them. The CDR3 loop spans 11 amino acids. Germline V gene data show CDR1 as SNHLY and CDR2 as FYNNEI. The CDR3 DNA reads TGTGCCAGCAGCGCCCCGGGACCCTCGTACTTC. Its translation: CASSAPGPSYF.

On this clonotype: This may come from a read error, since a much larger clone is one base off. The chain joins TRBV12-3 or TRBV12-4 to TRBJ2-3; 7 nucleotides align to TRBD2. The CDR3 totals 13 residues. This CDR3 is CVSSSEAGDTQYF. The CDR3 DNA sequence: TGTGTCAGCAGTTCTGAAGCGGGGGATACGCAGTATTTT.

This clonotype has only a few counts. This chain links TRBV24-1 with TRBJ2-1, with D uncertain. Germline CDR1 KGHDR, CDR2 SFDVKD. This CDR3 contains 14 residues. V was shortened by 6 bases and J by 0 bases, with 8 bases between the two germline ends. In nucleotides, the CDR3 is TGTGCCACCAGTTTCAGTAGCTCCTACAATGAGCAGTTCTTC. It codes for CATSFSSSYNEQFF.